The count of the clone carrying this TCR beta chain is one. These data belong to a study of CD8 T cells in Susac syndrome. Random hexamers primed reverse transcription of 0.5 to 1 ug RNA. Amplification of TCR beta CDR3 used immunoSEQ multiplex PCR across 54 Vbeta and 13 Jbeta. TCRdb reprocessed the immunoSEQ multiplex PCR reads with MiXCR, giving one entry per CDR3 protein. The sample lists hundreds of thousands of distinct CDR3 sequences; approximately 90% were seen once. V lost 3 bases and J lost 7, with 7 bases in between. Germline CDR1 MNHEY, CDR2 SVGEGT. There are 13 residues in the CDR3. Sequencing was done on a sample of CD8+ T cells from PBMCs. The V call is TRBV6-2 or TRBV6-3, the J call TRBJ1-6; maybe TRBD1 (6 bases). The sequence came from a human donor with multiple sclerosis. The CDR3 DNA is TGTGCCAGCAGTTATCAGGGGAATTCACCCCTCCACTTT. Translating it yields CASSYQGNSPLHF.